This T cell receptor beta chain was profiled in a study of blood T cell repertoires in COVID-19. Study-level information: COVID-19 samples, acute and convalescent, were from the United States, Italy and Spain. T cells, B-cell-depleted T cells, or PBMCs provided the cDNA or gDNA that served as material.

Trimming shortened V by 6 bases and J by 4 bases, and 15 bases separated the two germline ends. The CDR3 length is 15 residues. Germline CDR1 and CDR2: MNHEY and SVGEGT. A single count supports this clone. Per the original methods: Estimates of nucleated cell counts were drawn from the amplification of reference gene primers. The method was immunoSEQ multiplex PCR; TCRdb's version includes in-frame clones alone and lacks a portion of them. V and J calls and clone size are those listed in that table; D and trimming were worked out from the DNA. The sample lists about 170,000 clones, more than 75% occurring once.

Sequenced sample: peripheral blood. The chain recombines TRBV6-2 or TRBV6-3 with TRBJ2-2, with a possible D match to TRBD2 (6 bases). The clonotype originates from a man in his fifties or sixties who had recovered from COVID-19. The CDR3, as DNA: TGTGCCAGCAGCCGGACTAACGGGCCCACCGGGGAGCTGTTTTTT. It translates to CASSRTNGPTGELFF.